A selection of T cell receptor beta chains follows, all from one sample in a study of post-analysis software for immune sequencing data. TCRdb reanalysed the PCR reads using MiXCR and keeps one entry per CDR3 protein. This sample has about 800,000 distinct CDR3 sequences, with 30% found just once. Sequenced: blood. Receptors originate from a girl aged 10-17 years with multiple sclerosis. The CDR3 runs from the conserved cysteine through the conserved F or W. The order of the fields is J gene, V gene, clone size, D gene, CDR3 DNA, CDR3 protein. A D gene is named only where the DNA matches it firmly. Clone size is given for some rows only: seen once, a few or many times, or a class if the clone is expanded.

TRBJ2-7	TRBV28	few	-	TGTGCCAGCAACCCCAGTAGCTACGAGCAGTACTTC	CASNPSSYEQYF
TRBJ2-3	TRBV4-1	-	TRBD1	TGCGCCAGCAGCCCCGGGACAGGATTCACAGATACGCAGTATTTT	CASSPGTGFTDTQYF
TRBJ1-6	TRBV2	-	-	TGTGCCAGCAGCCAAACGGCGCGGGAGGATTCACCCCTCCACTTT	CASSQTAREDSPLHF
TRBJ2-3	TRBV20-1	-	TRBD2	TGCAGTGCTGCTAGCGGGGGGGCACGGGGAGATACGCAGTATTTT	CSAASGGARGDTQYF
TRBJ1-2	TRBV4-3	many	-	TGCGCCAGCAGCCAAGATGCGGAGAACTATGGCTACACCTTC	CASSQDAENYGYTF
TRBJ2-3	TRBV28	few	-	TGTGCCAGCGGACAAAGTTCTACGTACAGAGATACGCAGTATTTT	CASGQSSTYRDTQYF
TRBJ1-2	TRBV7-9	-	-	TGTGCCAGCAGCGGACGGACGGGGAACTTTAACTATGGCTACACCTTC	CASSGRTGNFNYGYTF
TRBJ2-1	TRBV15	few	-	TGTGCCACCAGCAGAGAGGTGGGACCGCCTAGGGAGGAGCAGTTCTTC	CATSREVGPPREEQFF
TRBJ2-7	TRBV20-1	many	TRBD2	TGCAGTGCTAGGCCTAGCGGGAGTCTCTACGAGCAGTACTTC	CSARPSGSLYEQYF
TRBJ2-3	TRBV20-1	-	TRBD2	TGCAGTGCTACGAAGGTCGGGACTAGCGCGTACGATACGCAGTATTTT	CSATKVGTSAYDTQYF
TRBJ2-7	TRBV12-3/TRBV12-4	-	TRBD2	TGTGCCAGCAGTCCGGGACTAGCTTCAAATGAGCAGTACTTC	CASSPGLASNEQYF
TRBJ2-7	TRBV24-1	-	-	TGTGCCACGGCTGGGGACCCCTACGAGCAGTACTTC	CATAGDPYEQYF
TRBJ2-6	TRBV15	many	-	TGTGCCACCAGCCCCGACGGCGGCTCTGGGGCCAACGTCCTGACTTTC	CATSPDGGSGANVLTF
TRBJ2-5	TRBV4-3	-	TRBD1	TGCGCCAGCAGCCAAGGTGGGCAGGGGGCAGAGACCCAGTACTTC	CASSQGGQGAETQYF
TRBJ1-6	TRBV12-3/TRBV12-4	-	-	TGTGCCAGCAGAAAAAGGGGGGGCACTTATTCACCCCTCCACTTT	CASRKRGGTYSPLHF
TRBJ2-7	TRBV15	-	-	TGTGCCACCAAAATGACTAATACCTACAATGAGCAGTACTTC	CATKMTNTYNEQYF
TRBJ2-1	TRBV24-1	-	-	TGTGCCACCAGCGACGAGGGAAACTACAATGAGCAGTTCTTC	CATSDEGNYNEQFF
TRBJ2-1	TRBV5-1	-	-	TGCGCCAGCAGCCCGGACGGAAACAATGAGCAGTTCTTC	CASSPDGNNEQFF
TRBJ2-7	TRBV6-2/TRBV6-3	-	-	TGTGCCAGCAGTTACGGAGCAGGGACCTCCTACGAGCAGTACTTC	CASSYGAGTSYEQYF
TRBJ1-2	TRBV18	few	-	TGTGCCAGCTCCGATCAGGGAATGGCCTATGGCTACACCTTC	CASSDQGMAYGYTF
TRBJ2-4	TRBV6-2/TRBV6-3	-	TRBD1	TGTGCCAGCAGTGGACAGGGGGCAACCAAAAACATTCAGTACTTC	CASSGQGATKNIQYF
TRBJ2-4	TRBV5-5	-	-	TGTGCCAGCAGCCCGACTGTAGCCAAAAACATTCAGTACTTC	CASSPTVAKNIQYF
TRBJ1-5	TRBV24-1	-	-	TGTGCCACCAGTGATCAGGGGACCAATCAGCCCCAGCATTTT	CATSDQGTNQPQHF
TRBJ2-5	TRBV28	once	-	TGTGCCAGCAGCCAACCAAACGGGGGTGAGACCCAGTACTTC	CASSQPNGGETQYF
TRBJ2-4	TRBV20-1	once	TRBD2	TGCAGTGCTAGAGATAGGGTAATAGCGGGCTACAATGAGCAGTACTTC	CSARDRVIAGYNEQYF
TRBJ2-3	TRBV9	few	TRBD2	TGTGCCAGCAGCGTGACGGGGGGAAGCACAGATACGCAGTATTTT	CASSVTGGSTDTQYF
TRBJ1-2	TRBV11-2	-	TRBD1	TGTGCCAGCAGCTTGGGGGGACAGACCTATGGCTACACCTTC	CASSLGGQTYGYTF
TRBJ2-7	TRBV6-2/TRBV6-3	few	-	TGTGCCAGCATGAGAAGTGACGAGCAGTACTTC	CASMRSDEQYF
TRBJ2-3	TRBV12-3/TRBV12-4	-	TRBD1	TGTGCCAGCAGCCCTTTACAGGGGGCGGCAGATACGCAGTATTTT	CASSPLQGAADTQYF
TRBJ2-3	TRBV12-5	-	-	TGTGCTAGTGGGACCGGGCTAGCGACCAATACGCAGTATTTT	CASGTGLATNTQYF
TRBJ2-2	TRBV4-1	-	-	TGCGCCAGCAGCCCTAATAACCTGGAGCTGTTTTTT	CASSPNNLELFF
TRBJ2-1	TRBV4-1	-	TRBD2	TGCGCCAGCAGTCCCCCCGTAGCGGGAGTCCGCAATGAGCAGTTCTTC	CASSPPVAGVRNEQFF
TRBJ2-5	TRBV28	few	-	TGTGCCAGCAGTTTATCGTCGCCCCGGAGAAGAGGGGAGACCCAGTACTTC	CASSLSSPRRRGETQYF
TRBJ2-3	TRBV18	-	-	-	CASFGPGSTDTQYF
TRBJ2-5	TRBV6-6	-	-	TGTGCCAGCAGTTACGATTTCGGCGAGGGGCGGGAGACCCAGTACTTC	CASSYDFGEGRETQYF
TRBJ1-1	TRBV14	-	-	TGTGCCAGCAGCCATAAGAAGGTGGCCAGAGAGAACACTGAAGCTTTCTTT	CASSHKKVARENTEAFF
TRBJ2-7	TRBV18	-	TRBD2	TGTGCCAGCTCACCACCGCTAGCGGGGGGTATGAACGAGCAGTACTTC	CASSPPLAGGMNEQYF
TRBJ2-5	TRBV25-1	-	-	TGTGCCAGCCTCGGACCAAAAGAGACCCAGTACTTC	CASLGPKETQYF
TRBJ1-1	TRBV12-3/TRBV12-4	-	TRBD1	TGTGCCAGCAGACCCACAGGGGTACCTGAAGCTTTCTTT	CASRPTGVPEAFF
TRBJ1-6	TRBV20-1	-	-	TGCAGTGCCGCGAGGGGCGGCGGTTCACCCCTCCACTTT	CSAARGGGSPLHF